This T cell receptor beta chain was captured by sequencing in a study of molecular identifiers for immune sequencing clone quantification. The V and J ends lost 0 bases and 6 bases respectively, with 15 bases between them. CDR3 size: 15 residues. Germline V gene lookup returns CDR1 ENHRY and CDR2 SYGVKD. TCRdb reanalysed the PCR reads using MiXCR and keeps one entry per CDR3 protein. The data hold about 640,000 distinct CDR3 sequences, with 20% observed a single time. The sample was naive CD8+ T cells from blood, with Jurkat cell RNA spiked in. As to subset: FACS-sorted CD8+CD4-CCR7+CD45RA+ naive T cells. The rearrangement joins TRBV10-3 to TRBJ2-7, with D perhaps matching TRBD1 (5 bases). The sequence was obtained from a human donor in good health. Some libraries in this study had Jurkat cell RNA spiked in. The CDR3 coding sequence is TGTGCCATCAGTGAGTCGATAGTTGAAGGGGCCGAGCAGTACTTC. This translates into CAISESIVEGAEQYF.